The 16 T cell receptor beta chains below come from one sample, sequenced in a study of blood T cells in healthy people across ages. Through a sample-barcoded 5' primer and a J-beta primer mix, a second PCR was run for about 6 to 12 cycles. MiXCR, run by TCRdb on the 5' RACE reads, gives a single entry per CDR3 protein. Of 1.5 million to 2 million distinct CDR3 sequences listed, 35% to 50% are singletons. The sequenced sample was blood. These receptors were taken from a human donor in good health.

DNA for the CDR3: TGCGCCAGCAGTCATCCTACAGGGGAAATAGCCAAAAACATTCAGTACTTC. Its protein product is CASSHPTGEIAKNIQYF. J is TRBJ2-4 and V is TRBV5-1; 7 positions agree with TRBD1. This CDR3 contains 17 residues. V was pared by 5 bases and J by 0 bases, with 11 bases of the junction left unmatched. Germline V lookup: CDR1 SGHRS, CDR2 YFSETQ.

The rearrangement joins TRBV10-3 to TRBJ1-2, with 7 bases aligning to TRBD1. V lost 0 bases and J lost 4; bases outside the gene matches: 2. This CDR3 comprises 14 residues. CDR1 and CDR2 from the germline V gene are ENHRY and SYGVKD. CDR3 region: CAISESAGGYGYTF. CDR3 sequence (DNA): TGTGCCATCAGTGAGTCGGCAGGGGGCTATGGCTACACCTTC.

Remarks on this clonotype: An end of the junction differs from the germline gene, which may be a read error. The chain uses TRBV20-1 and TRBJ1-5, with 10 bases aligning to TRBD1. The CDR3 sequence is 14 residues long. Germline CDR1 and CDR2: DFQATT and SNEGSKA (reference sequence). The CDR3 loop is CSARGTGASEPQHF. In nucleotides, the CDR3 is TGCAGTGCCAGAGGGACAGGGGCTTCAGAGCCCCAGCATTTT.

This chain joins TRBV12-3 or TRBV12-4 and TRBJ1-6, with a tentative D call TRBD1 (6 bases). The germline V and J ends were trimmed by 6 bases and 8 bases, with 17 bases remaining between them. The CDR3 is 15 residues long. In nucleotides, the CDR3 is TGTGCCAGCAGAGCCCAACAGGGTTTGGATTCACCCCTCCACTTT. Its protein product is CASRAQQGLDSPLHF.

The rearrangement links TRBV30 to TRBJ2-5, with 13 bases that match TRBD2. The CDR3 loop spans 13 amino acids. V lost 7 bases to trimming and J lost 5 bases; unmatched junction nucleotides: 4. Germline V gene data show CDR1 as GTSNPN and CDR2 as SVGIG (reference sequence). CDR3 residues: CAFGLAGAETQYF. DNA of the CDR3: TGTGCCTTCGGACTAGCGGGGGCGGAGACCCAGTACTTC.

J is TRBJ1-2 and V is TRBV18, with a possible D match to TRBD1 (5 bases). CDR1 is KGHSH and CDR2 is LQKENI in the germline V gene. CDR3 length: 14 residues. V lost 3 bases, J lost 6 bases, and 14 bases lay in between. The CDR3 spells CASSPSRGEDGYTF. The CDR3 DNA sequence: TGTGCCAGCTCACCTTCTCGAGGGGAAGATGGCTACACCTTC. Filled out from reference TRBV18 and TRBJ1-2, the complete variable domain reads NAGVMQNPRHLVRRRGQEARLRCSPMKGHSHVYWYRQLPEEGLKFMVYLQKENIIDESGMPKERFSAEFPKEGPSILRIQQVVRGDSAAYFCASSPSRGEDGYTFGSGTRLTVV.

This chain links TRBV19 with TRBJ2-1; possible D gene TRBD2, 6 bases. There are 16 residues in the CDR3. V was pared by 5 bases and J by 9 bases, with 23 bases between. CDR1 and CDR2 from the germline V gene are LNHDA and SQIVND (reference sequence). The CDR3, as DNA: TGTGCCAGTAGTCCCCCCCTGGGACTCTCACTTAGTGAGCAGTTCTTC. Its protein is CASSPPLGLSLSEQFF. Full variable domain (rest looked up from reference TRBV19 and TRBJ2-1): DGGITQSPKYLFRKEGQNVTLSCEQNLNHDAMYWYRQDPGQGLRLIYYSQIVNDFQKGDIAEGYSVSREKKESFPLTVTSAQKNPTAFYLCASSPPLGLSLSEQFFGPGTRLTVL.

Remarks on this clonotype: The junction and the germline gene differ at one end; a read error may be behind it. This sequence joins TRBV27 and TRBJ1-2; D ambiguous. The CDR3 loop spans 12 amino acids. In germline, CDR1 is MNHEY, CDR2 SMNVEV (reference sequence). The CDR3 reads CVSSPLEGFYTF. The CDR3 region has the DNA TGTGTCAGCAGTCCGTTGGAGGGTTTCTACACCTTC.

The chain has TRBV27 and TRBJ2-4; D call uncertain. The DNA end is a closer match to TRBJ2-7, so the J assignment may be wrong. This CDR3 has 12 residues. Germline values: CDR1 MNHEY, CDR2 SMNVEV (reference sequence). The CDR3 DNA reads TGTGCCAGCCCCCCCCGAGAGGACGAGCAGTACTTC. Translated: CASPPREDEQYF.

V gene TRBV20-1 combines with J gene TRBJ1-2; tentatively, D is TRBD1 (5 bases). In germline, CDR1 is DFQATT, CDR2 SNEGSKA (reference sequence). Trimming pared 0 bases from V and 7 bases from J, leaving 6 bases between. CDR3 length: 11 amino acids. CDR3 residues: CSARDRAGYTF. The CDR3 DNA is TGCAGTGCTAGAGACAGGGCTGGCTACACCTTC.

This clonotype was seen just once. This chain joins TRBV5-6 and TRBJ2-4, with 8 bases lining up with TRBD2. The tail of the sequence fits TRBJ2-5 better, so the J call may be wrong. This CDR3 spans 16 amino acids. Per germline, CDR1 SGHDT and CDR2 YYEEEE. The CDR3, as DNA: TGTGCCAGCAGCCTGTTGAGCGGGGGAACGGGTGGGACCCAGTACTTC. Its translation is CASSLLSGGTGGTQYF.

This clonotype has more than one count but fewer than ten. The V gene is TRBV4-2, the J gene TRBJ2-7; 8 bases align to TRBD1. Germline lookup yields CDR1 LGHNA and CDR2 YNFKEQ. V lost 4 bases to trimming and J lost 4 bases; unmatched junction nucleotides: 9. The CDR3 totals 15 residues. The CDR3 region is CASSRLDRGDYEQYF. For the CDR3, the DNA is TGTGCCAGCAGCCGACTAGACAGGGGAGATTACGAGCAGTACTTC.

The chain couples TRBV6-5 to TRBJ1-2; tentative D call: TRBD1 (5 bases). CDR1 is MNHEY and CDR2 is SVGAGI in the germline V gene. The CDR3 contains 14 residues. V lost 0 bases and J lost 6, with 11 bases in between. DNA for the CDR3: TGTGCCAGCAGTTACTCCCCAGGGACTCATGGCTACACCTTC. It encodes CASSYSPGTHGYTF.

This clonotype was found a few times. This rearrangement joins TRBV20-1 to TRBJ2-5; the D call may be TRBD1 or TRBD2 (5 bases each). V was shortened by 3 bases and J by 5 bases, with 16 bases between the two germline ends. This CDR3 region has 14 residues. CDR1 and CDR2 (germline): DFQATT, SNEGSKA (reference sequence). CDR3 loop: CSASPGPSRETQYF. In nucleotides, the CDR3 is TGCAGTGCTAGCCCGGGACCCTCCAGGGAGACCCAGTACTTC.

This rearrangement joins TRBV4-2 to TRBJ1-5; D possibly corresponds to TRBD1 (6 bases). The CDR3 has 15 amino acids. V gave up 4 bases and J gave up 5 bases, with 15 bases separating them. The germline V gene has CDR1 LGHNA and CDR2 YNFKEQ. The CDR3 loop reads CASSPGGPGDQPQHF. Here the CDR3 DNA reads TGTGCCAGCAGCCCGGGGGGCCCCGGCGATCAGCCCCAGCATTTT.

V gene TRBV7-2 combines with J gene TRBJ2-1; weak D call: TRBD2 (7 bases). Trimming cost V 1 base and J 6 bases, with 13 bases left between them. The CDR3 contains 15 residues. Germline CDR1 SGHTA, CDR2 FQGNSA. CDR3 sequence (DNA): TGTGCCAGCAGCTTAGTACGGGGGGCCGGCAATGAGCAGTTCTTC. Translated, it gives CASSLVRGAGNEQFF.